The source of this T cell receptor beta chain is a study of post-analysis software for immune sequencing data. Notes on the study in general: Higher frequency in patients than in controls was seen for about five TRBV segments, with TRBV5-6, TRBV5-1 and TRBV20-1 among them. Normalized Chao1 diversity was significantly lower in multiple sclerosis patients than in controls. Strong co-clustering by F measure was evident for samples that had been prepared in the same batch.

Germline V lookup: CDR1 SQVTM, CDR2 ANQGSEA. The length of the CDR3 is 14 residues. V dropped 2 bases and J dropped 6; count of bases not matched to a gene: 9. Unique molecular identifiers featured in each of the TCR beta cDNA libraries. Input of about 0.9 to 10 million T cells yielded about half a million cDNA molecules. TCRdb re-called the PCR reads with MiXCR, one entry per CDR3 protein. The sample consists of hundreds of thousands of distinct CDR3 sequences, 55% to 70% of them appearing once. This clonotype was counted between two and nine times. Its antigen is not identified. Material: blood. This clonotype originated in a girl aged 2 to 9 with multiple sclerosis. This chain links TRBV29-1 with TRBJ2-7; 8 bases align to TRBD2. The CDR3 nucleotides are TGCAGCGTTGAACGAAGGCTAGCGGGTGGCGAGCAGTACTTC. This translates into CSVERRLAGGEQYF.